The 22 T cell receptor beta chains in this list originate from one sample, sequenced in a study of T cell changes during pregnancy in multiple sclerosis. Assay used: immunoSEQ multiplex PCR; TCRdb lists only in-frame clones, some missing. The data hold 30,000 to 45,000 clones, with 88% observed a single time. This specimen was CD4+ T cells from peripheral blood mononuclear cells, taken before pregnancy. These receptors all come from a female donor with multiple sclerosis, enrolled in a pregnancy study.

CDR3 DNA sequence: TGTGCCAGTTCACAGGGGTTAGGTCAGCCCCAGCATTTT. This codes for CASSQGLGQPQHF. The chain carries TRBV19 and TRBJ1-5; 7 nucleotides line up with TRBD1. The germline CDR1 and CDR2 sequences are LNHDA and SQIVND (reference sequence). The V segment lost 8 bases and the J segment 6 bases; nucleotides outside the gene matches: 7. CDR3 length equals 13 residues.

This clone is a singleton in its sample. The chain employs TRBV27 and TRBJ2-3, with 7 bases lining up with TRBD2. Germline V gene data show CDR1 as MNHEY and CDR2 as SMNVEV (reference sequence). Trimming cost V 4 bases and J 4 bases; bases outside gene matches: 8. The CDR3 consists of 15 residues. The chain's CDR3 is CASSSWTSLSDTQYF. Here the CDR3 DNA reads TGTGCCAGCAGTTCGTGGACTAGTTTATCAGATACGCAGTATTTT.

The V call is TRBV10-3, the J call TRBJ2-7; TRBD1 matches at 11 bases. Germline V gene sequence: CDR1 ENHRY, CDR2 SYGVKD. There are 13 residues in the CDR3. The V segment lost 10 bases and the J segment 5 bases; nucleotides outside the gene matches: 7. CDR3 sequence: CATGGQGANEQYF. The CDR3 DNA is TGTGCCACCGGTGGACAGGGGGCCAACGAGCAGTACTTC.

The CDR3 here is CASSPGPGRAPPGELFF. CDR3 DNA: TGTGCCAGCAGCCCGGGCCCCGGGAGGGCCCCCCCCGGGGAGCTGTTTTTT. This rearrangement joins TRBV7-3 to TRBJ2-2; 8 bases agree with TRBD2. Germline V gene sequence: CDR1 SGHTA, CDR2 FQGTGA. Germline trimming cut 5 bases from V and 6 bases from J; bases unmatched to any gene: 14. The CDR3 extends over 17 amino acids.

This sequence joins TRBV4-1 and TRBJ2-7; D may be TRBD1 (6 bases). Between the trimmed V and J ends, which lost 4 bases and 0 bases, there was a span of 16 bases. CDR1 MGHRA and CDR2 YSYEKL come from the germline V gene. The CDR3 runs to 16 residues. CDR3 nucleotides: TGCGCCAGCAGCCCGAGGGCCGGGACAAACTCCTACGAGCAGTACTTC. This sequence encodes CASSPRAGTNSYEQYF.

CDR3 protein: CASSLRFSGTWGYTF. The CDR3 coding sequence is TGTGCCAGCAGCTTAAGATTCTCCGGGACATGGGGCTACACCTTC. This chain joins TRBV5-4 and TRBJ1-2; D may be TRBD1 (6 bases). V gave up 2 bases and J gave up 8 bases, with 19 bases separating them. CDR1 and CDR2 from the germline V gene are SGHNT and YYREEE (reference sequence). CDR3 length: 15 amino acids.

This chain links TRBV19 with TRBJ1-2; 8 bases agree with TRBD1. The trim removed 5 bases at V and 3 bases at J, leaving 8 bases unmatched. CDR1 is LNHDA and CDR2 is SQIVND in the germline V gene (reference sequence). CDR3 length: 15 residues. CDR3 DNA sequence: TGTGCCAGTAGTTCCTCCGGGACAGGATACTATGGCTACACCTTC. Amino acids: CASSSSGTGYYGYTF.

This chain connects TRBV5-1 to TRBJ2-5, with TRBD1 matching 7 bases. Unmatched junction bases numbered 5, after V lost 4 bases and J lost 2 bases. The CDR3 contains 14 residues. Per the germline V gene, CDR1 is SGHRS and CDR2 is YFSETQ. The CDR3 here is CASSPGTAQETQYF. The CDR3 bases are TGCGCCAGCAGCCCCGGGACAGCGCAAGAGACCCAGTACTTC.

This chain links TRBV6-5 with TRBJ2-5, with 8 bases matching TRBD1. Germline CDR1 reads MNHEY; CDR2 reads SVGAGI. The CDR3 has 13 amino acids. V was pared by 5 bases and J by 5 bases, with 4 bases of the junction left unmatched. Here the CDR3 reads CASSPGGVETQYF. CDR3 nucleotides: TGTGCCAGCAGTCCAGGGGGCGTGGAGACCCAGTACTTC.

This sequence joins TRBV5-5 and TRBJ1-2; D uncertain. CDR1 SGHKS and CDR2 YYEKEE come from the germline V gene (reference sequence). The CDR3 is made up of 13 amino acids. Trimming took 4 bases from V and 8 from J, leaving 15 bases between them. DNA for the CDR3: TGTGCCAGCAGCGACTTAAATCTCGGCGGCTACACCTTC. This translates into CASSDLNLGGYTF.

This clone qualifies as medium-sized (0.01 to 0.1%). This CDR3 is CASSIRNSEAFF. The CDR3 DNA follows: TGTGCCAGTAGTATAAGAAACAGCGAAGCTTTCTTT. This sequence joins TRBV19 and TRBJ1-1; D is uncertain. Germline loops: CDR1 LNHDA, CDR2 SQIVND (reference sequence). V gave up 2 bases and J gave up 8 bases, with 9 bases separating them. The CDR3 covers 12 residues.

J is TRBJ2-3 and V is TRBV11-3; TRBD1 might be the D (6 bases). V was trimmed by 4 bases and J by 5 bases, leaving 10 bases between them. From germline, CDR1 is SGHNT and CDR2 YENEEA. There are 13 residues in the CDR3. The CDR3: CASSSTGIDTQYF. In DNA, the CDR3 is TGTGCCAGCAGCTCCACAGGGATAGATACGCAGTATTTT.

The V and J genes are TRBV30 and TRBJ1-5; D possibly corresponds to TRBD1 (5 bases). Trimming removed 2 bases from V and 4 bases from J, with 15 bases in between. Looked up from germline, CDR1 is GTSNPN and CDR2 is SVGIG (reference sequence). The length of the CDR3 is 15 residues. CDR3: CAWSTQSGGNQPQHF. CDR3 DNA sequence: TGTGCCTGGAGTACCCAATCTGGGGGGAATCAGCCCCAGCATTTT.

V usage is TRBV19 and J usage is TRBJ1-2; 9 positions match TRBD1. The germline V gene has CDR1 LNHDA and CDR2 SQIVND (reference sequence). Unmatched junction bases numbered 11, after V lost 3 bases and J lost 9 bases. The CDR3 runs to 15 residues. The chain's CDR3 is CASSIRWSDRGRYTF. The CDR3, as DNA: TGTGCCAGTAGTATCCGGTGGTCGGACAGGGGTCGCTACACCTTC.

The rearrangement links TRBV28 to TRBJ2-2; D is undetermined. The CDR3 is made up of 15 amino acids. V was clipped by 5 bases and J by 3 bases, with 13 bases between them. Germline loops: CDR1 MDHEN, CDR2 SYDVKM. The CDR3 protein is CASSIPDKHTGELFF. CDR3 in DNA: TGTGCCAGCAGTATTCCCGACAAACACACCGGGGAGCTGTTTTTT.

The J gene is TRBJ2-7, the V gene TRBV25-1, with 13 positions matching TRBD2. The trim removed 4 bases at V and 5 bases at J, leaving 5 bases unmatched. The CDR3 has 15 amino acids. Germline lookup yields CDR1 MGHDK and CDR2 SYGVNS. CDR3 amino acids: CASSGGLAGPDEQYF. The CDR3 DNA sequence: TGTGCCAGCAGTGGGGGACTAGCGGGACCGGACGAGCAGTACTTC.

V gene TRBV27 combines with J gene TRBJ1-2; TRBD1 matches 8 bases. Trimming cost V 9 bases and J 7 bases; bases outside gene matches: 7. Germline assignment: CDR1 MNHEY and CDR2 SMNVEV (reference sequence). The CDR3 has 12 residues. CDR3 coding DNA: TGTGCCAGGTTATCAGGGGGCAGTGGCTACACCTTC. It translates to CARLSGGSGYTF.

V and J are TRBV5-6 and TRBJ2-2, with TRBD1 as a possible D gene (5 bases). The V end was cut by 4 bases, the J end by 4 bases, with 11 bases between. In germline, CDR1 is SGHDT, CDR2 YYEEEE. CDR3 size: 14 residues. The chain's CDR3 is CASSTDTGTGELFF. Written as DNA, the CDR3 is TGTGCCAGCAGCACGGACACAGGCACCGGGGAGCTGTTTTTT. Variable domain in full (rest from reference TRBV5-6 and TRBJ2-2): DAGVTQSPTHLIKTRGQQVTLRCSPKSGHDTVSWYQQALGQGPQFIFQYYEEEERQRGNFPDRFSGHQFPNYSSELNVNALLLGDSALYLCASSTDTGTGELFFGEGSRLTVL.

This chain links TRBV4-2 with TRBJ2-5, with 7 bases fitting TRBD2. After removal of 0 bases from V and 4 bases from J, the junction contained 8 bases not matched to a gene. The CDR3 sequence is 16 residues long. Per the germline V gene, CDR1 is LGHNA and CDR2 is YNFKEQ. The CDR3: CASSQELAGAGETQYF. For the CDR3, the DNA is TGTGCCAGCAGCCAAGAATTGGCGGGAGCGGGAGAGACCCAGTACTTC.

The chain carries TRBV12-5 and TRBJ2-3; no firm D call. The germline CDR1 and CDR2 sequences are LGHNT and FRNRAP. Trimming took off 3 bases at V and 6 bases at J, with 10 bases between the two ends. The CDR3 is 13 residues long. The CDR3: CASGFRGSDTQYF. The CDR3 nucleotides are TGTGCTAGTGGTTTCCGAGGTTCGGATACGCAGTATTTT. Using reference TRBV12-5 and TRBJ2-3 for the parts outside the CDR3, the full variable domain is DARVTQTPRHKVTEMGQEVTMRCQPILGHNTVFWYRQTMMQGLELLAYFRNRAPLDDSGMPKDRFSAEMPDATLATLKIQPSEPRDSAVYFCASGFRGSDTQYFGPGTRLTVL.

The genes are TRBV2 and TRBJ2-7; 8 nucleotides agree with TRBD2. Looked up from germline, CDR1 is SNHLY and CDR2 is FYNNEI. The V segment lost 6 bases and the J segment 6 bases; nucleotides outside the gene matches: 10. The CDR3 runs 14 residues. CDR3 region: CASRGIAGLPEQYF. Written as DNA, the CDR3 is TGTGCCAGCAGAGGAATAGCGGGATTACCCGAGCAGTACTTC.

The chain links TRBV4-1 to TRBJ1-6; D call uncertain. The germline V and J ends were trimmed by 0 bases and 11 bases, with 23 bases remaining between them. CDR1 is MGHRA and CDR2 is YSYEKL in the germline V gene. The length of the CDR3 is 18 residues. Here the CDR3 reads CASSQDLGVRTLGPPLHF. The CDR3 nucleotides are TGCGCCAGCAGCCAAGATCTTGGAGTTAGAACTTTAGGTCCACCCCTCCACTTT.